This is a list of T cell receptor beta chains from one sample in a study of cytomegalovirus exposure and HLA in healthy donors. Sequenced by immunoSEQ multiplex PCR; TCRdb stores in-frame clones only, minus some. The table shows 220,000 or so clones, with roughly 75% occurring only once. Sequencing was done on a sample of PBMCs. These TCRs come from a woman aged 25-40 years in good health and CMV-seronegative. The CDR3 runs from the conserved cysteine through the conserved F or W. Rows give clone size only sometimes, using once, few, many, or a class for an expanded clone.

v_call	cdr3_length	j_call	clone_size	cdr3_aa
TRBV6-8	13	TRBJ1-1	NA	CASSPQGGTEAFF
TRBV30	12	TRBJ2-5	NA	CAWSLEGETQYF
TRBV9	15	TRBJ1-2	NA	CASSDRVGGDYGYTF
TRBV30	12	TRBJ1-1	NA	CAWSVISTEAFF
TRBV6-5	14	TRBJ1-1	NA	CASSYSGGPVRAFF
TRBV7-2	14	TRBJ2-7	once	CASSLGRGVYEQYF
TRBV6-4	15	TRBJ2-1	NA	CASSASGRVNDEQFF
TRBV9	15	TRBJ2-5	NA	CASSALAGEQETQYF
TRBV6-6	15	TRBJ1-1	NA	CASSYRRVGGTEAFF
TRBV5-4	13	TRBJ1-2	few	CASSPDREYGYTF
TRBV5-1	15	TRBJ1-4	NA	CASSPNTGAGEKLFF
TRBV30	13	TRBJ1-1	NA	CAWSVRTGGKGFF
TRBV7-9	16	TRBJ2-5	NA	CSSSFPLAVLWETQYF
TRBV30	14	TRBJ1-1	NA	CAWSVGRPNTEAFF
TRBV6-6	14	TRBJ1-2	NA	CASSYSVPGDGYTF
TRBV5-8	13	TRBJ1-1	NA	CASSLLMTGTTFF
TRBV11-2	14	TRBJ1-6	NA	CASSLQGHRSPLHF
TRBV4-1	13	TRBJ1-4	few	CASSQLAAEKLFF
TRBV18	14	TRBJ2-3	NA	CASSRQGEPDTQYF
TRBV13	16	TRBJ2-3	NA	CASSIQDRGSTDTQYF
TRBV2	15	TRBJ2-7	NA	CASSVLQVLAYEQYF
TRBV2	16	TRBJ1-2	few	CASSFFGDIASGGYTF
TRBV6-5	15	TRBJ1-2	NA	CASRRDPGGNYGYTF
TRBV28	15	TRBJ1-2	NA	CATSKGAGVNYGYTF
TRBV5-6	13	TRBJ1-2	NA	CASSLATDRSYTF
TRBV6-5	12	TRBJ1-1	NA	CASSELRGRAFF
TRBV4-2	19	TRBJ2-2	NA	CASSAMATSGGANTGELFF
TRBV6-5	13	TRBJ2-7	few	CASSPREYYEQYF
TRBV5-4	14	TRBJ2-5	NA	CASSPTSNYEEQYF
TRBV27	14	TRBJ2-7	NA	CASSGTGGTYEQYF
TRBV19	11	TRBJ2-7	few	CASSPGHEQYF
TRBV6-6	14	TRBJ1-2	once	CAAGTDTANYGYTF
TRBV15	16	TRBJ1-2	NA	CATSRGPPGQGNGYTF
TRBV28	11	TRBJ2-7	NA	CASSFSEEQYF
TRBV5-4	14	TRBJ2-3	NA	CASSLGLPTDTQYF
TRBV29-1	12	TRBJ1-1	NA	CSTGQVNTEAFF
TRBV25-1	14	TRBJ2-7	NA	CASSESSGSDEQYF
TRBV27	15	TRBJ2-1	NA	CASSFGLAGVNEQFF
TRBV5-4	15	TRBJ2-5	NA	CASSLGGRAQETQYF
TRBV4-2	16	TRBJ2-7	NA	CASSQVAGDSSYEQYF
TRBV6-1	13	TRBJ1-1	once	CASSERKTGEAFF